The 22 T cell receptor beta chains presented below share a single source sample, sequenced in a study of cytomegalovirus exposure and HLA in healthy donors. Primers for the PCR totalled 60 Vbeta and 13 Jbeta. Some clones are missing from TCRdb's copy, which holds only in-frame ones; the method was immunoSEQ multiplex PCR. The sample includes 150,000 to 180,000 clones, around 79% seen only once; the top ten take 6% to 8.5%. The material sequenced was PBMCs. These receptors all stem from a man aged 30-40 years in good health and CMV-seropositive.

The chain uses TRBV6-5 and TRBJ1-1, with D maybe TRBD1 (6 bases). Trimming removed 2 bases at V and 1 base at J, with 8 bases between. The CDR3 spans 14 residues. Per germline, CDR1 MNHEY and CDR2 SVGAGI. CDR3 protein: CASSYRGGNTEAFF. CDR3 sequence (DNA): TGTGCCAGCAGTTACCGAGGGGGGAACACTGAAGCTTTCTTT.

The rearrangement uses TRBV5-1 and TRBJ1-4; D uncertain. Germline CDR1 SGHRS, CDR2 YFSETQ. The CDR3 has 14 amino acids. The V and J ends lost 1 base and 7 bases respectively, with 11 bases between them. In DNA form, the CDR3 reads TGCGCCAGCAGCTTGATGTGGGGAGCTGAAAAACTGTTTTTT. Translated, it gives CASSLMWGAEKLFF.

CDR3 protein: CASRLGTGGSTDTQYF. CDR3 nucleotide sequence: TGTGCCAGCAGACTAGGGACAGGAGGGAGCACAGATACGCAGTATTTT. The chain recombines TRBV7-9 with TRBJ2-3; 8 nucleotides agree with TRBD1. Germline CDR1 is SEHNR and CDR2 is FQNEAQ (reference sequence). The CDR3 sequence is 16 residues long. With V trimmed by 6 bases and J by 0 bases, 8 bases remained unmatched.

CDR3 in DNA: TGTGCCAGCAGCTTAGCGGAGACTATTAATGAAAAACTGTTTTTT. Translating it yields CASSLAETINEKLFF. The gene calls are TRBV7-9 and TRBJ1-4; D is uncertain. The CDR3 loop spans 15 amino acids. Germline values: CDR1 SEHNR, CDR2 FQNEAQ (reference sequence). V dropped 0 bases and J dropped 4 bases, with 9 bases sitting between them. Filled out from reference TRBV7-9 and TRBJ1-4, the complete variable domain reads DTGVSQNPRHKITKRGQNVTFRCDPISEHNRLYWYRQTLGQGPEFLTYFQNEAQLEKSRLLSDRFSAERPKGSFSTLEIQRTEQGDSAMYLCASSLAETINEKLFFGSGTQLSVL.

V and J are TRBV28 and TRBJ2-6; TRBD1 is a possible D gene (6 bases). CDR1 and CDR2 from the germline V gene are MDHEN and SYDVKM. This CDR3 region has 14 residues. Trimming shortened V by 6 bases and J by 4 bases, and 10 bases separated the two germline ends. In DNA form, the CDR3 reads TGTGCCAGCAGAGGGGGAGCCGGGGCCAACGTCCTGACTTTC. Translated: CASRGGAGANVLTF.

The chain couples TRBV13 to TRBJ2-1; D might be TRBD1 (7 bases). Trimming cost V 0 bases and J 10 bases, with 19 bases left between them. Germline loops: CDR1 PRHDT, CDR2 FYEKMQ (reference sequence). The CDR3 consists of 16 residues. CDR3 in DNA: TGTGCCAGCAGCTTAGGCCGACAGGGACTGAGGGAAGAGCAGTTCTTC. Residues: CASSLGRQGLREEQFF.

The count of this clone is one. V usage is TRBV2 and J usage is TRBJ1-3; D gene unclear. Trimming took off 2 bases at V and 0 bases at J, with 8 bases between the two ends. The CDR3 contains 15 residues. Germline CDR1 and CDR2: SNHLY and FYNNEI. The DNA for the CDR3 is TGTGCCAGCAGTGAACAGGCGAGCTCTGGAAACACCATATATTTT. This encodes CASSEQASSGNTIYF.

CDR3 nucleotides: TGCGCCAGCAGCTTCGGTGGAGAGAACACTGAAGCTTTCTTT. This codes for CASSFGGENTEAFF. The rearrangement uses TRBV5-1 and TRBJ1-1; D gene uncertain. Germline CDR1 reads SGHRS; CDR2 reads YFSETQ. This CDR3 spans 14 amino acids. V was cut by 2 bases and J by 1 base, with 9 bases left in between.

The gene calls are TRBV19 and TRBJ1-2; D gene unclear. The CDR3 totals 12 residues. V lost 7 bases and J 2 bases, leaving 8 bases between the germline ends. The germline V gene has CDR1 LNHDA and CDR2 SQIVND (reference sequence). The CDR3 loop is CASIGGNYGYTF. In nucleotides, the CDR3 is TGTGCCAGTATCGGAGGGAACTATGGCTACACCTTC.

The chain links TRBV19 to TRBJ1-1; 8 nucleotides align to TRBD1. Trimming took 7 bases from V and 3 from J; bases not matched to a gene: 16. CDR3 length: 17 residues. Germline loops: CDR1 LNHDA, CDR2 SQIVND (reference sequence). The CDR3 DNA follows: TGTGCCAGTATCCCGACAGGGGCATTGGTTCGGTACACTGAAGCTTTCTTT. Protein: CASIPTGALVRYTEAFF.

This chain uses TRBV19 with TRBJ1-1, with D possibly matching TRBD1 (6 bases). This CDR3 contains 13 residues. The V gene lost 6 bases and the J gene lost 0 bases, with 8 bases spanning the gap. Germline-derived CDR1 and CDR2 are LNHDA and SQIVND (reference sequence). CDR3 coding DNA: TGTGCCAGTAGAGGACAGCTGAACACTGAAGCTTTCTTT. Translation gives CASRGQLNTEAFF.

This clone appeared a few times. As DNA, the CDR3 is TGTGCCTGGAGTCCTGGTGAGGACACCATATATTTT. It is translated as CAWSPGEDTIYF. The V gene is TRBV30, the J gene TRBJ1-3, with D unresolved. Trimming removed 2 bases from V and 8 bases from J, with 10 bases in between. The length of the CDR3 is 12 residues. CDR1 and CDR2 from the germline V gene are GTSNPN and SVGIG (reference sequence).

The chain joins TRBV6-6 to TRBJ1-4, with D possibly being TRBD1 (5 bases). Trimming removed 6 bases from V and 0 bases from J, with 11 bases in between. In germline, CDR1 is MNHNY, CDR2 SVGAGI (reference sequence). The CDR3 contains 15 residues. CDR3 DNA sequence: TGTGCCAGCAGCTTTCGGGGGGCAACTAATGAAAAACTGTTTTTT. It is translated as CASSFRGATNEKLFF.

The CDR3 DNA follows: TGTGCCAGCAGTGAATACTCCCCCACTTCACCCCTCCACTTT. Translated, it gives CASSEYSPTSPLHF. The V call is TRBV6-1, the J call TRBJ1-6; no clear D gene. The ends were cut back, 2 bases at V and 9 bases at J, with 11 bases in the middle. The germline V gene encodes CDR1 MNHNS and CDR2 SASEGT. This CDR3 is built from 14 residues.

The chain couples TRBV30 to TRBJ1-1; tentative D call: TRBD1 (6 bases). CDR1 and CDR2 from the germline V gene are GTSNPN and SVGIG (reference sequence). The CDR3 spans 12 residues. V was trimmed by 2 bases and J by 9 bases, leaving 13 bases between them. The CDR3 loop is CAWSPRDNQAFF. DNA for the CDR3: TGTGCCTGGAGTCCTAGGGACAATCAAGCTTTCTTT.

This chain links TRBV28 with TRBJ1-5; tentatively, D is TRBD1 (6 bases). The CDR3 runs to 13 residues. The V end was cut by 7 bases, the J end by 4 bases, with 11 bases between. From germline, CDR1 is MDHEN and CDR2 SYDVKM. The CDR3 spells CASTQGNNQPQHF. For the CDR3, the DNA is TGTGCCAGCACCCAGGGGAATAATCAGCCCCAGCATTTT.

The rearrangement joins TRBV28 to TRBJ2-7; 8 positions agree with TRBD2. The CDR3 has 12 amino acids. Germline values: CDR1 MDHEN, CDR2 SYDVKM. V lost 8 bases and J lost 3; bases outside the gene matches: 3. The CDR3 region has the DNA TGTGCCAGCCGTAGCGGGAACTACGAGCAGTACTTC. Its protein product is CASRSGNYEQYF. Full variable domain (rest looked up from reference TRBV28 and TRBJ2-7): DVKVTQSSRYLVKRTGEKVFLECVQDMDHENMFWYRQDPGLGLRLIYFSYDVKMKEKGDIPEGYSVSREKKERFSLILESASTNQTSMYLCASRSGNYEQYFGPGTRLTVT.

V is TRBV11-2 and J is TRBJ1-2; TRBD1 agrees at 8 bases. The junction had 13 bases not matched to a gene; V was cut back by 1 base and J by 3 bases. The CDR3 has 18 residues. Germline V gives CDR1 SGHAT, CDR2 FQNNGV. The CDR3 sequence is CASSLGGFTGGFYYGYTF. DNA of the CDR3: TGTGCCAGCAGCTTAGGAGGTTTCACAGGGGGGTTCTACTATGGCTACACCTTC.

The V call is TRBV19, the J call TRBJ2-4; possibly TRBD1 for D (7 bases). This CDR3 contains 15 residues. CDR1 is LNHDA and CDR2 is SQIVND in the germline V gene (reference sequence). With 3 bases removed from V and 6 bases from J, the gap between germline ends came to 15 bases. This chain's CDR3 is CASSMGGRGANIQYF. In nucleotides, the CDR3 is TGTGCCAGTAGTATGGGGGGCAGGGGGGCAAACATTCAGTACTTC.

The chain joins TRBV29-1 to TRBJ2-5; 7 bases align to TRBD1. The CDR3 runs 12 residues. Trimming removed 4 bases from V and 5 bases from J; junction bases left unmatched: 4. Germline-derived CDR1 and CDR2 are SQVTM and ANQGSEA. CDR3 coding DNA: TGCAGCGTTGGAAGGGGGCAGGAGACCCAGTACTTC. This codes for CSVGRGQETQYF.

This clone was recorded once. The chain employs TRBV27 and TRBJ1-2; TRBD1 matches at 9 bases. This CDR3 spans 14 amino acids. From germline, CDR1 is MNHEY and CDR2 SMNVEV (reference sequence). V gave up 5 bases and J gave up 10 bases; unmatched junction bases: 11. The CDR3 bases are TGTGCCAGCAGTCCAGGGGACAGGGCCCACTCCTACACCTTC. Translated: CASSPGDRAHSYTF.

This clone was seen more than once but under ten times. J is TRBJ1-4 and V is TRBV28, with unresolved D. The germline CDR1 and CDR2 sequences are MDHEN and SYDVKM. Trimming took off 5 bases at V and 7 bases at J, with 17 bases between the two ends. The length of the CDR3 is 15 residues. The CDR3 loop is CASSPPGLVGEKLFF. The CDR3 nucleotides read TGTGCCAGCAGTCCGCCAGGCCTGGTTGGTGAAAAACTGTTTTTT. Full variable domain (outside the CDR3, taken from reference TRBV28 and TRBJ1-4): DVKVTQSSRYLVKRTGEKVFLECVQDMDHENMFWYRQDPGLGLRLIYFSYDVKMKEKGDIPEGYSVSREKKERFSLILESASTNQTSMYLCASSPPGLVGEKLFFGSGTQLSVL.